Listed here are 2 T cell receptor beta chains from one sample, sequenced in a study of CD8 T cells in Susac syndrome. RNA was extracted with the RNeasy kit, and a quantity of roughly 0.5 to 1 ug was reverse transcribed using random hexamers. In TCRdb, the immunoSEQ multiplex PCR reads were re-called with MiXCR into one record per CDR3 protein. The profile covers 180,000 or so distinct CDR3 sequences, with about 95% appearing a single time and about 0.096% taken by the ten largest. The sequencing input was CD4+ T cells from PBMCs. Receptor source: a human donor with multiple sclerosis.

The J gene is TRBJ2-7, the V gene TRBV30; TRBD1 matches at 11 bases. V trimming: 7 bases; J trimming: 3 bases; junction bases outside the gene matches: 2. The CDR3 runs 12 residues. CDR1 and CDR2 from the germline V gene are GTSNPN and SVGIG (reference sequence). The CDR3, as DNA: TGTGCCTCGGGACAGGGGGTCTACGAGCAGTACTTC. Encoded protein: CASGQGVYEQYF.

The V and J genes are TRBV12-3 or TRBV12-4 and TRBJ1-1, with TRBD1 matching 7 bases. J was trimmed by 0 bases and V by 7 bases; bases with no gene match: 8. The CDR3 sequence is 15 residues long. The CDR3 DNA reads as TGTGCCAGCATCCGGACAGGAGGGGTGAACACTGAAGCTTTCTTT. Encoded protein: CASIRTGGVNTEAFF.